This T cell receptor beta chain comes out of a study of T cells and Merkel cell carcinoma outcomes. Study conclusions and caveats: Merkel cell carcinoma outcomes were reportedly predicted by repertoire and T-cell density.

About this clone: The antigen is not known.

The germline V gene has CDR1 SQVTM and CDR2 ANQGSEA. V lost 6 bases, J lost 0 bases, and 16 bases lay in between. The CDR3 is 15 residues long. Assay used: immunoSEQ multiplex PCR; TCRdb lists only in-frame clones, some missing. The sample yields some 6,500 clones, 80% to 95% seen once. This chain joins TRBV29-1 and TRBJ2-3; no reliable D call. This clonotype originated in a human donor with Merkel cell carcinoma. The sequenced material came from tumor tissue from Merkel cell carcinoma. CDR3 region: CSVRRLLPSTDTQYF. The DNA for the CDR3 is TGCAGCGTCCGCCGACTGCTCCCTAGCACAGATACGCAGTATTTT.